This T cell receptor beta chain stems from a study of control samples from healthy donors and cancer patients (dated by TCRdb to the early 2020s). The library was produced with the immunoSEQ multiplex PCR assay. TCRdb took over this immuneACCESS table, retaining in-frame rearrangements with V and J assigned. Such tables are incomplete; in checked studies, under half of the missing clones stem from an unresolved V gene, and the remainder is unexplained. Present in this sample are 100,000 to 150,000 clones, about 90% of which were seen just once. The ten top clones hold about 2.2% of the sample. Concerning this clone itself: Its antigen target is currently unknown. Nothing much larger sits one base from this clone, and base qualities are not available.

The germline V gene supplies CDR1 MNHEY and CDR2 SVGAGI. The cysteine opens and the phenylalanine closes a CDR3 of 14 amino acids. The CDR3 DNA has 42 bases and is translated from base 1. V loses 6 bases at its end and J loses 1 base; junction bases beyond the gene matches: 5. The chain links TRBV6-5 with TRBJ2-7; 8 of the junction bases match TRBD2. The sequenced sample consisted of blood. The TCR sequence derives from a woman between 50 and 59 years old in good health. The base sequence is TGTGCCAGCAGCCGAGCGGGAGAATCCTACGAGCAGTACTTC. This is translated as CASSRAGESYEQYF.